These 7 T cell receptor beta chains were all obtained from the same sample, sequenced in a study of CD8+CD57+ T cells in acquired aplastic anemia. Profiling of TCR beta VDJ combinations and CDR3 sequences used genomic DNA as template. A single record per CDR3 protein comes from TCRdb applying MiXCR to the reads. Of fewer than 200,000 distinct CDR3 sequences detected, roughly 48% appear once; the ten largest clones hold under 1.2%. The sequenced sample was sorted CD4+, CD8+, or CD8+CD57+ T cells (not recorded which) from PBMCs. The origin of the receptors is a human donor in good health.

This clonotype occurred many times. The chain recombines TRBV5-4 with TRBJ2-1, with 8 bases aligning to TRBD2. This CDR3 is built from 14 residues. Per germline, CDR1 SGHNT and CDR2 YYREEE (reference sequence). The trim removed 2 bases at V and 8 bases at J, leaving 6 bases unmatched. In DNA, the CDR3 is TGTGCCAGCAGCTTTCGGGGGGGCCCGGATGAGCAGTTCTTC. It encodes CASSFRGGPDEQFF.

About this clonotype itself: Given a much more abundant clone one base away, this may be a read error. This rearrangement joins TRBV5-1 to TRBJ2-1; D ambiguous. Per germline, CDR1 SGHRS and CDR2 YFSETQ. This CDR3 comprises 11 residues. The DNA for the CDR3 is TGCGCCAGCAGCCTGTCTAAAGAGCAGCTCTTC. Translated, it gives CASSLSKEQLF.

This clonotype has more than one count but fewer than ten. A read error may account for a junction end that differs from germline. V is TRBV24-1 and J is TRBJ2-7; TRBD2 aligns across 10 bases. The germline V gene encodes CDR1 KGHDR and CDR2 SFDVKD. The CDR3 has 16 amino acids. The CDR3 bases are TGTGCCAGCAGTCCGCCCCGAGCGGGAGGGAATCACGAGCAGTACTTC. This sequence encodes CASSPPRAGGNHEQYF.

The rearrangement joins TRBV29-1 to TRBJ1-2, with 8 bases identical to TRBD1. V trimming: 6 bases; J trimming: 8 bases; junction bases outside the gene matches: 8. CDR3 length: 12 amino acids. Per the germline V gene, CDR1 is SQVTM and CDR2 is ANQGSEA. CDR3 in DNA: TGCAGCGTCTCAGGGGGCGAGTGGGGCTACACCTTC. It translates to CSVSGGEWGYTF. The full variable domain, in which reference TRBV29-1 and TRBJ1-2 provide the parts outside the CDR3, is SAVISQKPSRDICQRGTSLTIQCQVDSQVTMMFWYRQQPGQSLTLIATANQGSEATYESGFVIDKFPISRPNLTFSTLTVSNMSPEDSSIYLCSVSGGEWGYTFGSGTRLTVV.

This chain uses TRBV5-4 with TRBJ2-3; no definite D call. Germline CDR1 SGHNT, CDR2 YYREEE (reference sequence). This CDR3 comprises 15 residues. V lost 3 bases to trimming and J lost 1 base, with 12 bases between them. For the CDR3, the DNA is TGTGCCAGCAGCTCCCGGGCCCCGGGCACAGATACGCAGTATTTT. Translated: CASSSRAPGTDTQYF.

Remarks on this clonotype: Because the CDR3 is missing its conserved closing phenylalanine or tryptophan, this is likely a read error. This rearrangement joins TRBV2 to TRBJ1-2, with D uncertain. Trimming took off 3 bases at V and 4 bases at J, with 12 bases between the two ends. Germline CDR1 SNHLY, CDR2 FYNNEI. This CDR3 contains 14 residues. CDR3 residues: CASSEGTLVYGYTS. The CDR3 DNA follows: TGTGCCAGCAGTGAGGGAACCTTAGTCTATGGCTACACCTCC.

CDR3 loop: CAWSGQAKNIQYF. The CDR3 DNA sequence: TGTGCCTGGAGTGGACAGGCCAAAAACATTCAGTACTTC. The chain has TRBV30 and TRBJ2-4, with D possibly TRBD1 on 5 matching bases. The V gene's germline CDR1 is GTSNPN and CDR2 SVGIG (reference sequence). V lost 1 base to trimming and J lost 1 base, with 5 bases between them. CDR3 length equals 13 residues.